This T cell receptor (beta chain) was identified during a study of shared clonotypes between healthy human individuals. Repertoires were generated with immunoSEQ multiplex PCR, while TCRdb's copy carries only in-frame clones and drops some. The sample records approximately 2,300,000 clones, about 90% being singletons. About this clone itself: Within the sample, other DNA sequences also encode this same CDR3.

The junction had 5 bases not matched to a gene; V was cut back by 5 bases and J by 8 bases. The CDR3 is 14 amino acids. CDR1 and CDR2 from the germline V gene are SEHNR and FQNEAQ (reference sequence). The source of this sequence is a man between 18 and 29 years old in good health. Some clones in this sample may be carry-over from other donors' samples. The sequenced material came from naive CD4+ T cells from PBMCs. Indicated subset: CD45RA+ positively selected. The V and J genes are TRBV7-9 and TRBJ1-4; 10 bases fit TRBD1. This chain's CDR3 is CASSSRDRGEKLFF. CDR3 DNA sequence: TGTGCCAGCAGCAGCCGGGACAGGGGCGAAAAACTGTTTTTT.